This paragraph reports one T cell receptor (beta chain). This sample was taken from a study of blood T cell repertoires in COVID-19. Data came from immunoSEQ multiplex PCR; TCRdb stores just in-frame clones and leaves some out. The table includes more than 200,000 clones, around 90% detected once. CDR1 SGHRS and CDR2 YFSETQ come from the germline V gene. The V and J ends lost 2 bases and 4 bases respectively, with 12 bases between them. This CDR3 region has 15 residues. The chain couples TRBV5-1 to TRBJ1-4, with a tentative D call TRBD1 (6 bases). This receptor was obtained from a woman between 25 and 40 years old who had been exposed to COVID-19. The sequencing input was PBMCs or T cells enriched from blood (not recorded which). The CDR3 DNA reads TGCGCCAGCAGCTTACCGACAGGTTATAATGAAAAACTGTTTTTT. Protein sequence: CASSLPTGYNEKLFF. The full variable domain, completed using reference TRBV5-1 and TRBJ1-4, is KAGVTQTPRYLIKTRGQQVTLSCSPISGHRSVSWYQQTPGQGLQFLFEYFSETQRNKGNFPGRFSGRQFSNSRSEMNVSTLELGDSALYLCASSLPTGYNEKLFFGSGTQLSVL.